This TCR beta chain was identified in a study of T-cell memory formation after mild COVID-19. On the study more broadly: Clusters of TCRs were largely donor specific.

As for this clonotype: The antigen remains unidentified.

Each CDR3 protein is one row after TCRdb ran MiXCR on the 5' RACE reads. The table shows about 450,000 distinct CDR3 sequences, with more than 20% occurring only once. CDR1 DFQATT and CDR2 SNEGSKA come from the germline V gene (reference sequence). The CDR3 is made up of 16 amino acids. Between the trimmed V and J ends, which lost 6 bases and 1 base, there was a span of 19 bases. Findings and caveats of the study: Mostly located in CM and EM were contracting CD4+ clones, with contracting CD8+ clones located in EMRA. Clones from the second wave (peaking day 37) had unconfirmed SARS-CoV-2 specificity.

The chain joins TRBV20-1 to TRBJ1-5, with D possibly TRBD1 on 5 matching bases. This clonotype was sampled from an adult woman who had mild COVID-19 (a few samples of this study predate the infection). Cell type and time point are not known. Sequences were obtained from PBMCs or a T cell subset sorted from them (not recorded which). CDR3 sequence: CSAPRSGGMSNQPQHF. The CDR3 DNA reads as TGCAGTGCCCCCCGAAGCGGGGGAATGAGCAATCAGCCCCAGCATTTT.